A selection of T cell receptor beta chains follows, all from one sample in a study of blood T cell repertoires in COVID-19. Method: immunoSEQ multiplex PCR; TCRdb's copy keeps in-frame clones and lacks some. Among tens of thousands of clones, around 90% were seen once, and the ten largest hold around 5.8%. Sequencing was done on a sample of peripheral blood. These receptors were collected from a woman older than 75 with acute or convalescent COVID-19. The CDR3 runs from the conserved cysteine through the conserved F or W. D genes are given only for firm matches. Part of the rows lack a size; the others show once, few, many or a class for expanded clones.

CDR3aa	CDR3nt	v_gene	j_gene	d_gene	abundance
CASRPDTYEQYF	TGCGCCAGCAGACCAGACACCTACGAGCAGTACTTC	TRBV5-1	TRBJ2-7	-	-
CASGKQGTTNYGYTF	TGTGCCAGCGGCAAACAGGGTACCACAAACTATGGCTACACCTTC	TRBV11-2	TRBJ1-2	-	-
CASSSSSSSYNEQFF	TGTGCCAGCAGCTCGAGTTCGAGCTCCTACAATGAGCAGTTCTTC	TRBV11-2	TRBJ2-1	-	-
CASSLETGEDTQYF	TGTGCCAGCAGCTTAGAGACAGGGGAAGATACGCAGTATTTT	TRBV11-2	TRBJ2-3	TRBD1	-
CASSLLEGASSYEQYF	TGCGCCAGCAGCTTGCTGGAGGGGGCAAGCTCCTACGAGCAGTACTTC	TRBV5-1	TRBJ2-7	-	-
CASSVQGNQPQHF	TGTGCCAGCTCGGTCCAGGGAAATCAGCCCCAGCATTTT	TRBV7-2	TRBJ1-5	-	-
CARTGCDYGYTF	TGTGCCAGGACGGGGTGTGATTATGGCTACACCTTC	TRBV21-1	TRBJ1-2	-	-
CSVAGDVNQPQHF	TGCAGCGTTGCAGGGGATGTGAATCAGCCCCAGCATTTT	TRBV29-1	TRBJ1-5	-	-
CATSDSGTSGSYNEQFF	TGTGCCACCAGTGATTCCGGGACTAGCGGCTCCTACAATGAGCAGTTCTTC	TRBV24-1	TRBJ2-1	TRBD2	-
CASSSNPPGLTDTQYF	TGCGCCAGCAGCTCCAATCCTCCCGGACTCACAGATACGCAGTATTTT	TRBV5-1	TRBJ2-3	-	few
CASSLDPGVETQYF	TGTGCCAGCAGCCTGGACCCGGGGGTTGAGACCCAGTACTTC	TRBV5-8	TRBJ2-5	-	-
CASSISGGPDTQYF	TGTGCCAGCAGCATTAGCGGGGGGCCAGATACGCAGTATTTT	TRBV11-2	TRBJ2-3	TRBD2	-
CAISGRVTSTDTQYF	TGTGCCATCAGTGGGCGGGTCACTAGCACAGATACGCAGTATTTT	TRBV10-3	TRBJ2-3	-	-
CASSKASGEKLFF	TGTGCCAGCAGCAAAGCGTCGGGGGAAAAACTGTTTTTT	TRBV21-1	TRBJ1-4	-	once
CASSLPDRSGYTF	TGTGCCAGCAGCTTGCCCGACAGGTCTGGCTACACCTTC	TRBV5-4	TRBJ1-2	-	-
CASSHVHTDTQYF	TGTGCCAGCAGCCACGTACACACAGATACGCAGTATTTT	TRBV14	TRBJ2-3	-	-
CASSLAGQWSSGNTIYF	TGTGCCAGCAGCTTAGCAGGACAGTGGAGCTCTGGAAACACCATATATTTT	TRBV7-8	TRBJ1-3	-	-
CATSRGPGSTNEQYF	TGTGCCACCAGCAGAGGGCCCGGGTCCACAAACGAGCAGTACTTC	TRBV15	TRBJ2-7	-	-
CASSGGHLPETQYF	TGTGCCAGCAGCGGGGGACACCTACCAGAGACCCAGTACTTC	TRBV9	TRBJ2-5	-	-
CATGLGQTSIGYTF	TGTGCCACCGGACTCGGACAGACCTCTATCGGCTACACCTTC	TRBV6-6	TRBJ1-2	-	-
CASSRADRDTDTQYF	TGTGCCAGCAGCCGAGCGGACAGGGATACAGATACGCAGTATTTT	TRBV9	TRBJ2-3	TRBD1	-
CASSLTPQGYGYTF	TGTGCCAGCAGTTTAACCCCCCAGGGCTATGGCTACACCTTC	TRBV27	TRBJ1-2	-	-
CASSRERQGSYNEQFF	TGTGCCAGCAGCCGAGAACGACAGGGCTCCTACAATGAGCAGTTCTTC	TRBV6-2/TRBV6-3	TRBJ2-1	TRBD1	-
CASIAGGYSQETQYF	TGTGCCAGCATTGCGGGGGGGTATTCCCAAGAGACCCAGTACTTC	TRBV7-9	TRBJ2-5	TRBD2	-
CASSVGQGSTDTQYF	TGTGCCAGCAGCGTAGGGCAGGGAAGCACAGATACGCAGTATTTT	TRBV9	TRBJ2-3	-	-
CSASDRVSAAFF	TGCAGTGCTAGTGACAGGGTTTCGGCAGCTTTCTTT	TRBV20-1	TRBJ1-1	TRBD1	few
CASSPEGRGHGYTF	TGTGCCAGCAGTCCCGAAGGAAGGGGGCATGGCTACACCTTC	TRBV28	TRBJ1-2	TRBD1	-